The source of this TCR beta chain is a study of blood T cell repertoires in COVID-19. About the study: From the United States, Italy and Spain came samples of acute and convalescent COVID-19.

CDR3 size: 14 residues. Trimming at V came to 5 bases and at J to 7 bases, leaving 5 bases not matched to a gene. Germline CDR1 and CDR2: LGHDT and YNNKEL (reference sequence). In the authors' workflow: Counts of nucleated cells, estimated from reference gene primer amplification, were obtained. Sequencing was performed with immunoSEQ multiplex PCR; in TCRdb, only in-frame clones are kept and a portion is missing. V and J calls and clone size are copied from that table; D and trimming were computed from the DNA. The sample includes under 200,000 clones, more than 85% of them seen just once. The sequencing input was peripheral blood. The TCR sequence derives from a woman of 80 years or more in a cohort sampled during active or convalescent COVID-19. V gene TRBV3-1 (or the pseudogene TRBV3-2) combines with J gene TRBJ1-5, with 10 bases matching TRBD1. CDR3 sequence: CASSDRGLRQPQHF. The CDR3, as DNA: TGTGCCAGCAGCGACAGGGGGCTGCGACAGCCCCAGCATTTT.